This entry lists 25 T cell receptor beta chains sequenced from one sample in a study of control samples from healthy donors and cancer patients. TCRdb keeps only in-frame clones here, not all; method: immunoSEQ multiplex PCR. The sample gives 30,000 or so clones, roughly 95% of which show up once; 5% to 7.5% is in the top ten. Specimen: blood. The receptors were sampled from a man aged 60-69 years in good health.

V and J are TRBV7-6 and TRBJ2-7; 8 bases are a match to TRBD1. The germline gives CDR1 SGHVS, CDR2 FNYEAQ. Trimming took 0 bases from V and 5 from J; bases not matched to a gene: 9. The CDR3 is 16 residues long. The CDR3 sequence is CASSLASGGASDEQYF. CDR3 in DNA: TGTGCCAGCAGCTTAGCGTCAGGGGGCGCGTCGGACGAGCAGTACTTC.

This rearrangement joins TRBV19 to TRBJ2-3, with TRBD2 matching 7 bases. From germline, CDR1 is LNHDA and CDR2 SQIVND (reference sequence). CDR3 size: 15 residues. The trim removed 6 bases at V and 2 bases at J, leaving 8 bases unmatched. CDR3 nucleotide sequence: TGTGCCAGTAGGGCGGGACTAAACCCCACAGATACGCAGTATTTT. Translation: CASRAGLNPTDTQYF.

Here the CDR3 DNA reads TGTGCCAGCAGCTTAATCGGGGGCCAAGAGACCCAGTACTTC. Its translation is CASSLIGGQETQYF. V gene TRBV11-2 combines with J gene TRBJ2-5; possibly TRBD2 for D (6 bases). Germline-derived CDR1 and CDR2 are SGHAT and FQNNGV. Trimming removed 2 bases at V and 1 base at J, with 8 bases between. The CDR3 extends over 14 amino acids.

This clone showed up just a few times. A read error may produce the germline difference seen at one junction end. The V call is TRBV12-3 or TRBV12-4, the J call TRBJ1-2, with D perhaps matching TRBD1 (6 bases). The CDR3 totals 13 residues. The CDR3 spells CASRLGGSYGYTF. In nucleotides, the CDR3 is TGTGCCAGCAGGTTAGGGGGGAGCTATGGCTACACCTTC.

The V gene is TRBV9, the J gene TRBJ2-7; the D is unclear. Trimming removed 0 bases at V and 0 bases at J, with 7 bases between. Germline V gene data show CDR1 as SGDLS and CDR2 as YYNGEE. The CDR3 sequence is 14 residues long. CDR3 nucleotides: TGTGCCAGCAGCGTAGGTCCGATCTCCTACGAGCAGTACTTC. Translating gives CASSVGPISYEQYF.

The chain couples TRBV27 to TRBJ2-1, with 11 bases identical to TRBD2. V shed 1 base and J 8 bases; nucleotides not matched to a gene: 7. Germline V gene sequence: CDR1 MNHEY, CDR2 SMNVEV (reference sequence). The CDR3 loop spans 16 amino acids. This CDR3 reads CASSLWGSGGVDEQFF. DNA of the CDR3: TGTGCCAGCAGTTTATGGGGTAGCGGGGGGGTCGATGAGCAGTTCTTC.

The chain recombines TRBV5-1 with TRBJ2-1, with a weak D call TRBD1 (6 bases). Germline V CDR1 and CDR2: SGHRS, YFSETQ. V was trimmed by 3 bases and J by 8 bases, leaving 9 bases between them. The CDR3 sequence is 12 residues long. The CDR3 loop is CASSSQGYEQFF. The CDR3 nucleotides are TGCGCCAGCAGCTCACAGGGATATGAGCAGTTCTTC.

The chain joins TRBV10-2 to TRBJ1-5, with D perhaps TRBD1 (5 bases). The CDR3 totals 17 residues. V was pared by 2 bases and J by 0 bases, with 14 bases between. Looked up from germline, CDR1 is WSHSY and CDR2 is SAAADI. The CDR3 DNA sequence: TGCGCCAGCAGTGAGACAGGCTACGCATATAGCAATCAGCCCCAGCATTTT. Protein sequence: CASSETGYAYSNQPQHF.

This chain uses TRBV5-1 with TRBJ2-3; 16 bases match TRBD2. CDR3 length: 18 amino acids. With 5 bases clipped from V and 3 bases from J, the junction kept 9 bases outside the gene matches. Germline V gives CDR1 SGHRS, CDR2 YFSETQ. CDR3 coding DNA: TGCGCCAGCAGTACCGGGACTAGCGGGGGGGCCGTAACAGATACGCAGTATTTT. This encodes CASSTGTSGGAVTDTQYF.

The V and J genes are TRBV2 and TRBJ2-5; 13 nucleotides match TRBD2. The ends lost 4 bases at V and 4 bases at J; junction bases unmatched: 6. CDR1 and CDR2 (germline): SNHLY, FYNNEI. The CDR3 has 16 amino acids. The CDR3 region is CASSALLAGGRETQYF. CDR3 in DNA: TGTGCCAGCAGTGCCTTACTAGCGGGGGGGCGAGAGACCCAGTACTTC.

The rearrangement links TRBV19 to TRBJ2-1; the match to TRBD1 covers 10 bases. The CDR3 loop spans 14 amino acids. J was trimmed by 4 bases and V by 10 bases; bases with no gene match: 7. Germline V gives CDR1 LNHDA, CDR2 SQIVND (reference sequence). CDR3 in amino acids: CATGRDRGYNEQFF. The CDR3 bases are TGTGCCACCGGCCGGGACAGGGGTTACAATGAGCAGTTCTTC.

This chain joins TRBV20-1 and TRBJ1-2; tentatively, D is TRBD1 (5 bases). V gave up 5 bases and J gave up 3 bases, with 7 bases separating them. The CDR3 totals 11 residues. Germline CDR1 reads DFQATT; CDR2 reads SNEGSKA (reference sequence). In nucleotides, the CDR3 is TGCAGTGCTCCGACAGACTATGGCTACACCTTC. As protein: CSAPTDYGYTF.

The chain joins TRBV18 to TRBJ1-3; D unclear. Germline V gene sequence: CDR1 KGHSH, CDR2 LQKENI. The CDR3 length is 17 residues. V shed 3 bases and J shed 0 bases, with 15 bases lying between them. CDR3 nucleotide sequence: TGTGCCAGCTCACCCCGGGAGGGCACCCTCTCTGGAAACACCATATATTTT. Protein: CASSPREGTLSGNTIYF.

This chain links TRBV18 with TRBJ1-2, with 7 bases identical to TRBD1. Germline assignment: CDR1 KGHSH and CDR2 LQKENI. CDR3 length equals 13 residues. Germline trimming cut 2 bases from V and 7 bases from J; bases unmatched to any gene: 4. CDR3 bases: TGTGCCAGCTCACCAAGCAGGGGGTCTGGCTACACCTTC. It specifies CASSPSRGSGYTF. The full variable domain, its missing parts supplied by reference TRBV18 and TRBJ1-2, is NAGVMQNPRHLVRRRGQEARLRCSPMKGHSHVYWYRQLPEEGLKFMVYLQKENIIDESGMPKERFSAEFPKEGPSILRIQQVVRGDSAAYFCASSPSRGSGYTFGSGTRLTVV.

The chain couples TRBV19 to TRBJ1-4, with D perhaps matching TRBD1 (5 bases). CDR3 size: 16 residues. V was clipped by 7 bases and J by 6 bases, with 21 bases between them. CDR1 and CDR2 (germline): LNHDA, SQIVND (reference sequence). The CDR3 coding sequence is TGTGCCAGTACCAGCCTCTCCGGGACCAGACATGAAAAACTGTTTTTT. Encoded protein: CASTSLSGTRHEKLFF.

This chain uses TRBV2 with TRBJ2-5; D is ambiguous. There are 13 residues in the CDR3. V was cut by 3 bases and J by 4 bases, with 9 bases left in between. CDR1 and CDR2 (germline): SNHLY, FYNNEI. CDR3 in DNA: TGTGCCAGCAGTGACTACGTCAGAGAGACCCAGTACTTC. It codes for CASSDYVRETQYF.

The table lists this clone with a count of one. The chain carries TRBV19 and TRBJ2-7; D perhaps matches TRBD2 (6 bases). The CDR3 sequence is 14 residues long. Germline CDR1 is LNHDA and CDR2 is SQIVND (reference sequence). With 3 bases removed from V and 5 bases from J, the gap between germline ends came to 14 bases. Here the CDR3 reads CASSMVAGFHEQYF. CDR3 nucleotides: TGTGCCAGTAGTATGGTCGCGGGGTTCCACGAGCAGTACTTC.

The chain is built from TRBV2 and TRBJ1-2; 9 positions agree with TRBD1. CDR3 size: 16 residues. Unmatched junction bases numbered 16, after V lost 6 bases and J lost 8 bases. Per germline, CDR1 SNHLY and CDR2 FYNNEI. The CDR3 protein is CASSAGQGPNLEGYTF. CDR3 DNA sequence: TGTGCCAGCAGCGCGGGACAGGGTCCCAATTTAGAGGGCTACACCTTC.

The V gene is TRBV14, the J gene TRBJ1-6, with D tentatively TRBD1 (5 bases). The CDR3 length is 13 residues. CDR1 and CDR2 (germline): SGHDN, FVKESK. Trimming stripped 8 bases from V and 6 bases from J, with 11 bases between. CDR3 loop: CASASGTNSPLHF. CDR3 nucleotides: TGTGCCAGCGCCAGCGGGACTAATTCACCCCTCCACTTT.

This clone was detected only once. The genes are TRBV28 and TRBJ2-3; perhaps TRBD1 as D (6 bases). The CDR3 is 15 residues long. V was trimmed by 3 bases and J by 0 bases, leaving 10 bases between them. CDR1 and CDR2 from the germline V gene are MDHEN and SYDVKM. The CDR3: CASSFRGPSTDTQYF. DNA for the CDR3: TGTGCCAGCAGTTTCAGGGGTCCGAGCACAGATACGCAGTATTTT.

This sequence joins TRBV3-1 (or the pseudogene TRBV3-2) and TRBJ2-7; 7 bases align to TRBD2. Germline values: CDR1 LGHDT, CDR2 YNNKEL (reference sequence). This CDR3 is built from 20 residues. V lost 6 bases to trimming and J lost 2 bases; unmatched junction nucleotides: 25. Here the CDR3 reads CASSPGGAGFTYVGPYEQYF. CDR3 in DNA: TGTGCCAGCAGTCCCGGTGGAGCGGGGTTCACCTACGTGGGTCCCTACGAGCAGTACTTC.

The chain employs TRBV30 and TRBJ1-4, with 8 bases identical to TRBD1. CDR1 GTSNPN and CDR2 SVGIG come from the germline V gene (reference sequence). This CDR3 has 15 residues. The junction had 3 bases not matched to a gene; V was cut back by 3 bases and J by 0 bases. CDR3 sequence: CAWSTQGATNEKLFF. The CDR3, as DNA: TGTGCCTGGAGCACACAGGGGGCAACTAATGAAAAACTGTTTTTT.

The rearrangement uses TRBV7-9 and TRBJ2-7; D remains ambiguous. CDR1 and CDR2 from the germline V gene are SEHNR and FQNEAQ (reference sequence). V dropped 2 bases and J dropped 5 bases, with 4 bases sitting between them. The CDR3 spans 11 residues. The CDR3 sequence is CASSLQDEQYF. As DNA, the CDR3 is TGTGCCAGCAGCTTACAGGACGAGCAGTACTTC.

The CDR3 is CASSRRATGEEKLFF. CDR3 nucleotide sequence: TGTGCCAGCTCTCGAAGGGCCACGGGGGAAGAAAAACTGTTTTTT. The chain recombines TRBV6-6 with TRBJ1-4, with a possible D match to TRBD1 (5 bases). CDR1 MNHNY and CDR2 SVGAGI come from the germline V gene (reference sequence). V was shortened by 8 bases and J by 8 bases, with 21 bases between the two germline ends. The CDR3 length is 15 residues.

The V call is TRBV6-5, the J call TRBJ1-1; D is possibly TRBD1 (5 bases). CDR1 and CDR2 from the germline V gene are MNHEY and SVGAGI. Trimming cost V 2 bases and J 11 bases, with 15 bases left between them. The CDR3 runs 13 residues. The DNA for the CDR3 is TGTGCCAGCAGTTACGGGGCAGGGCGGGAGGCTTTCTTT. Translated: CASSYGAGREAFF.